This T cell receptor (beta chain) stems from a study of T cell responses to AZD1222 COVID-19 vaccine. Study-wide results and caveats: Regions 160-218 and 743-854 held dominance among vaccine-associated CD4 TCRs, which spanned spike. Spike-specific TCR breadth and depth went up after people got two AZD1222 doses. The donor cohort was predominantly white British with a female majority, and clonal diversity may have been underestimated.

Pooling was applied to second doses at about 4 or about 12 weeks. Germline CDR1 is KGHSH and CDR2 is LQKENI. The CDR3 spans 15 residues. The V end lost 1 base, the J end lost 3 bases, and 12 bases lay between the germline ends. Clones were read by immunoSEQ multiplex PCR, and TCRdb kept only the in-frame ones, dropping some. The repertoire includes under 140,000 clones, about 90% of them detected once, and around 14% sits in the top ten. As concerns this clone: Its antigen is currently unknown.

The chain joins TRBV18 to TRBJ1-1; D not resolved. Sequenced material: peripheral blood, taken 28 days after the second AZD1222 dose. The clonotype was recovered from an adult who received the AZD1222 COVID-19 vaccine. CDR3 DNA sequence: TGTGCCAGCTCACCACAGGGTCCGTCCCACACTGAAGCTTTCTTT. Its protein is CASSPQGPSHTEAFF.